These 24 T cell receptor beta chains came from one sample sequenced in a study of blood T cell repertoires in COVID-19. Measured with immunoSEQ multiplex PCR; TCRdb has only the in-frame clones, and not every one. The sample contains around 300,000 clones, around nine tenths of which appear only once. Source material: PBMCs or T cells enriched from blood (not recorded which). These receptors were taken from an older woman who had recovered from COVID-19.

A remark on this clone: The junction departs from the called germline gene at one end, perhaps through a read error. The chain links TRBV19 to TRBJ1-5, with 9 bases lining up with TRBD1. Germline V gene sequence: CDR1 LNHDA, CDR2 SQIVND (reference sequence). The CDR3 extends over 14 amino acids. CDR3 bases: TGTGCCAGTAGTCTAGACAGGGGGTACCAGCCCCAGCATTTT. This sequence encodes CASSLDRGYQPQHF. Using reference TRBV19 and TRBJ1-5 for the parts outside the CDR3, the full variable domain is DGGITQSPKYLFRKEGQNVTLSCEQNLNHDAMYWYRQDPGQGLRLIYYSQIVNDFQKGDIAEGYSVSREKKESFPLTVTSAQKNPTAFYLCASSLDRGYQPQHFGDGTRLSIL.

The CDR3 protein is CASSRSLTEAEAFF. In DNA form, the CDR3 reads TGTGCCAGCTCACGGAGCCTGACAGAAGCTGAAGCTTTCTTT. The chain recombines TRBV18 with TRBJ1-1; perhaps TRBD1 as D (5 bases). This CDR3 spans 14 amino acids. The V end lost 4 bases, the J end lost 6 bases, and 15 bases lay between the germline ends. Germline assignment: CDR1 KGHSH and CDR2 LQKENI.

The gene calls are TRBV9 and TRBJ1-3, with 7 positions matching TRBD1. The CDR3 totals 15 residues. V lost 3 bases, J lost 1 base, and 4 bases stayed unmatched. Germline loops: CDR1 SGDLS, CDR2 YYNGEE. The CDR3 DNA reads as TGTGCCAGCAGCGCACGACAGGGTTCTGGAAACACCATATATTTT. Amino acids: CASSARQGSGNTIYF.

V and J are TRBV30 and TRBJ2-3; 7 bases are shared with TRBD1. CDR3 length equals 15 residues. The junction had 4 bases not matched to a gene; V was cut back by 0 bases and J by 1 base. Germline-derived CDR1 and CDR2 are GTSNPN and SVGIG (reference sequence). The CDR3, as DNA: TGTGCCTGGAGTGTAGGTACAGGGGGCACAGATACGCAGTATTTT. This sequence encodes CAWSVGTGGTDTQYF. Full variable domain (remainder filled in from reference TRBV30 and TRBJ2-3): SQTIHQWPATLVQPVGSPLSLECTVEGTSNPNLYWYRQAAGRGLQLLFYSVGIGQISSEVPQNLSASRPQDRQFILSSKKLLLSDSGFYLCAWSVGTGGTDTQYFGPGTRLTVL.

The rearrangement links TRBV10-1 to TRBJ2-2; D is perhaps TRBD2 (5 bases). Trimming took off 3 bases at V and 6 bases at J, with 14 bases between the two ends. Germline CDR1 reads WNHNN; CDR2 reads SYGVQD (reference sequence). This CDR3 has 15 amino acids. As DNA, the CDR3 is TGCGCCAGCAGTGACCGAGGCGGGTTTCCCGGGGAGCTGTTTTTT. Its translation is CASSDRGGFPGELFF.

The chain links TRBV7-9 to TRBJ1-1; TRBD1 might be the D (5 bases). This CDR3 is 18 amino acids long. The ends were cut back, 4 bases at V and 1 base at J, with 22 bases in the middle. CDR1 is SEHNR and CDR2 is FQNEAQ in the germline V gene (reference sequence). The CDR3 reads CASSSDHGSLDKNTEAFF. DNA for the CDR3: TGTGCCAGCAGCTCAGACCATGGCTCGCTGGACAAGAACACTGAAGCTTTCTTT. Filled out from reference TRBV7-9 and TRBJ1-1, the complete variable domain reads DTGVSQNPRHKITKRGQNVTFRCDPISEHNRLYWYRQTLGQGPEFLTYFQNEAQLEKSRLLSDRFSAERPKGSFSTLEIQRTEQGDSAMYLCASSSDHGSLDKNTEAFFGQGTRLTVV.

The gene calls are TRBV5-1 and TRBJ2-2; unclear D gene. V shed 0 bases and J shed 7 bases, with 10 bases lying between them. Looked up from germline, CDR1 is SGHRS and CDR2 is YFSETQ. This CDR3 spans 14 amino acids. This chain's CDR3 is CASSLGAKLGELFF. CDR3 nucleotides: TGCGCCAGCAGCTTGGGGGCAAAACTCGGGGAGCTGTTTTTT. Using reference TRBV5-1 and TRBJ2-2 for the parts outside the CDR3, the full variable domain is KAGVTQTPRYLIKTRGQQVTLSCSPISGHRSVSWYQQTPGQGLQFLFEYFSETQRNKGNFPGRFSGRQFSNSRSEMNVSTLELGDSALYLCASSLGAKLGELFFGEGSRLTVL.

This chain joins TRBV10-1 and TRBJ2-3, with 10 bases lining up with TRBD2. CDR3 length: 16 residues. Germline CDR1 is WNHNN and CDR2 is SYGVQD (reference sequence). V was clipped by 4 bases and J by 2 bases; unmatched bases: 6. CDR3 nucleotide sequence: TGCGCCAGCAGTGCCAGACTAGCGGGCAACACAGATACGCAGTATTTT. The encoded protein is CASSARLAGNTDTQYF.

The chain employs TRBV19 and TRBJ1-4; possibly TRBD1 for D (5 bases). The V end was cut by 11 bases, the J end by 7 bases, with 23 bases between. The CDR3 runs 15 residues. Germline lookup yields CDR1 LNHDA and CDR2 SQIVND (reference sequence). The CDR3 spells CAASRLGHRGEKLFF. The DNA of the CDR3 is TGTGCCGCCTCTCGCCTGGGGCACAGAGGTGAAAAACTGTTTTTT.

The rearrangement joins TRBV21-1 to TRBJ2-3; the table assigns TRBD1, which was not confirmed against the DNA. TRBV21-1 is annotated as a pseudogene. This CDR3 is built from 15 residues. The CDR3 region has the DNA TGTGCCAGCCTCCAAAGGGGCAGTCGCACAGATACGCAGTATTTT. This sequence encodes CASLQRGSRTDTQYF.

The chain combines TRBV28 with TRBJ1-5; 8 positions match TRBD1. Germline V gene lookup returns CDR1 MDHEN and CDR2 SYDVKM. This CDR3 comprises 16 residues. The V gene end was trimmed by 5 bases and the J gene end by 2 bases; junction bases not matched to a gene: 8. The CDR3 reads CASSVSYRGGNQPQHF. The CDR3 DNA follows: TGTGCCAGCAGTGTGTCCTACAGGGGGGGCAATCAGCCCCAGCATTTT.

The chain uses TRBV5-4 and TRBJ2-1; 12 nucleotides agree with TRBD2. The ends lost 3 bases at V and 4 bases at J; junction bases unmatched: 8. The CDR3 covers 17 residues. Germline V gene lookup returns CDR1 SGHNT and CDR2 YYREEE (reference sequence). As DNA, the CDR3 is TGTGCCAGCAGCTCCCGGACCGGGACTAGCGGGTACAATGAGCAGTTCTTC. It yields the protein CASSSRTGTSGYNEQFF.

About this clone itself: An end of the junction differs from the germline gene, which may be a read error. The CDR3: CASLPIVEGELFF. Here the CDR3 DNA reads TGTGCCAGCTTACCAATAGTTGAAGGGGAGCTGTTTTTT. The chain recombines TRBV18 with TRBJ2-2; D is undetermined. The germline V gene encodes CDR1 KGHSH and CDR2 LQKENI. CDR3 length equals 13 residues.

This rearrangement joins TRBV19 to TRBJ2-7; 7 nucleotides match TRBD1. Germline lookup yields CDR1 LNHDA and CDR2 SQIVND (reference sequence). The CDR3 consists of 14 residues. V lost 5 bases and J lost 5; bases outside the gene matches: 9. CDR3 sequence: CASSPGTVSHEQYF. The DNA for the CDR3 is TGTGCCAGTAGTCCGGGGACAGTTTCCCACGAGCAGTACTTC.

V usage is TRBV11-2 and J usage is TRBJ2-7; D unclear. Germline V CDR1 and CDR2: SGHAT, FQNNGV. The CDR3 has 14 residues. V gave up 0 bases and J gave up 5 bases, with 11 bases separating them. Written as DNA, the CDR3 is TGTGCCAGCAGCTTAGATCCACGTTCGGACGAGCAGTACTTC. It specifies CASSLDPRSDEQYF.

The chain links TRBV7-9 to TRBJ1-1; TRBD1 matches at 10 bases. Germline V lookup: CDR1 SEHNR, CDR2 FQNEAQ (reference sequence). Trimming removed 4 bases from V and 6 bases from J; junction bases left unmatched: 5. The CDR3 has 14 amino acids. The CDR3 DNA follows: TGTGCCAGCAGCTCCGGGACAGGGGTTTCTGAAGCTTTCTTT. Residues: CASSSGTGVSEAFF.

The table lists this clone with a few counts. The rearrangement uses TRBV7-3 and TRBJ2-7; tentative D call: TRBD2 (5 bases). V shed 5 bases and J shed 2 bases, with 10 bases lying between them. This CDR3 is 13 amino acids long. Germline V gene sequence: CDR1 SGHTA, CDR2 FQGTGA. CDR3 protein: CASSPSGAYEQYF. For the CDR3, the DNA is TGTGCCAGCAGCCCGTCCGGGGCCTACGAGCAGTACTTC.

The chain links TRBV7-9 to TRBJ2-3; D is possibly TRBD2 (6 bases). Germline V gene sequence: CDR1 SEHNR, CDR2 FQNEAQ (reference sequence). V was trimmed by 1 base and J by 4 bases, leaving 12 bases between them. This CDR3 is 15 amino acids long. CDR3 sequence: CASSLVASGADTQYF. CDR3 nucleotides: TGTGCCAGCAGCTTAGTAGCCTCGGGGGCAGATACGCAGTATTTT.

The rearrangement links TRBV9 to TRBJ2-2, with TRBD1 as a possible D gene (5 bases). Germline loops: CDR1 SGDLS, CDR2 YYNGEE. The CDR3 runs 14 residues. Trimming took 2 bases from V and 5 from J, leaving 10 bases between them. The CDR3 here is CASSVPQGTGELFF. The CDR3 DNA sequence: TGTGCCAGCAGCGTCCCTCAGGGAACCGGGGAGCTGTTTTTT.

The chain couples TRBV28 to TRBJ2-5; D is possibly TRBD2 (5 bases). V dropped 2 bases and J dropped 4 bases, with 14 bases sitting between them. CDR1 and CDR2 (germline): MDHEN, SYDVKM. This CDR3 spans 15 amino acids. The CDR3 DNA reads as TGTGCCAGCAGTTTAGTGGACCCCGAGGGAGAGACCCAGTACTTC. It translates to CASSLVDPEGETQYF.

The gene calls are TRBV27 and TRBJ1-5, with no clear D. Germline CDR1 and CDR2: MNHEY and SMNVEV (reference sequence). This CDR3 spans 17 amino acids. The V gene lost 3 bases and the J gene lost 0 bases, with 15 bases spanning the gap. The CDR3 region has the DNA TGTGCCAGCAGTTTGTTCGGGGATTCCTATAGCAATCAGCCCCAGCATTTT. It specifies CASSLFGDSYSNQPQHF.

V gene TRBV7-2 combines with J gene TRBJ1-2; D is perhaps TRBD1 (6 bases). The CDR3 has 15 residues. The germline V gene encodes CDR1 SGHTA and CDR2 FQGNSA. V was clipped by 6 bases and J by 4 bases, with 18 bases between them. CDR3 bases: TGTGCCAGCAGGCTACAAGGGACAACTAGCTATGGCTACACCTTC. It yields the protein CASRLQGTTSYGYTF.

V and J are TRBV3-1 (or the pseudogene TRBV3-2) and TRBJ2-7; a possible D gene is TRBD1 (6 bases). Germline V lookup: CDR1 LGHDT, CDR2 YNNKEL (reference sequence). Trimming stripped 4 bases from V and 6 bases from J, with 16 bases between. The CDR3 is 14 amino acids. CDR3: CASSLRRQVSEQYF. In DNA form, the CDR3 reads TGTGCCAGCAGCCTAAGGCGACAGGTCTCCGAGCAGTACTTC.

The chain couples TRBV29-1 to TRBJ1-2; TRBD1 matches 7 bases. The germline CDR1 and CDR2 sequences are SQVTM and ANQGSEA. Trimming took 6 bases from V and 2 from J; bases not matched to a gene: 9. This CDR3 is 14 amino acids long. CDR3 bases: TGCAGCGTCGCCAGCCCGGGACAGAACTATGGCTACACCTTC. Protein sequence: CSVASPGQNYGYTF.